This T cell receptor beta chain was sequenced during a study of lung T cells in sarcoidosis with Löfgren's syndrome. Points from the study as a whole: The most expanded V genes in Löfgren's patients were reportedly TRAV12-1 and TRBV2.

TCRdb reanalysed the reads using MiXCR and keeps one entry per CDR3 protein. Of fewer than 80,000 distinct CDR3 sequences listed, less than 25% are singletons. This CDR3 is built from 13 residues. Germline CDR1 is SSHAT and CDR2 is FNYEAQ (reference sequence). Trimming pared 5 bases from V and 0 bases from J, leaving 7 bases between. In its sample, this clonotype was seen many times. The target antigen is unknown. The chain uses TRBV7-7 and TRBJ1-1, with D uncertain. The origin of this receptor is a human donor with sarcoidosis (Löfgren's syndrome or another form), or a control subject (not recorded which). The specimen was CD4+ T cells from PBMCs. The CDR3 spells CASSRKMNTEAFF. Here the CDR3 DNA reads TGTGCCAGCAGCCGCAAAATGAACACTGAAGCTTTCTTT. The variable domain in full, completed from reference TRBV7-7 and TRBJ1-1, reads GAGVSQSPRYKVTKRGQDVTLRCDPISSHATLYWYQQALGQGPEFLTYFNYEAQPDKSGLPSDRFSAERPEGSISTLTIQRTEQRDSAMYRCASSRKMNTEAFFGQGTRLTVV.